The 28 T cell receptor beta chains in this list originate from one sample, sequenced in a study of T-cell memory formation after mild COVID-19. TCRdb re-called the 5' RACE reads with MiXCR, one entry per CDR3 protein. Found here are 95,000 to 120,000 distinct CDR3 sequences, about 18% of them singletons; the top ten hold roughly 5.5%. What was sequenced was PBMCs or a T cell subset sorted from them (not recorded which). All receptors derive from a man younger than 30 who had mild COVID-19 (a few samples of this study predate the infection). Cell type and time point are not known.

This chain links TRBV25-1 with TRBJ2-5; 8 nucleotides line up with TRBD1. The CDR3 runs 15 residues. Germline V gene data show CDR1 as MGHDK and CDR2 as SYGVNS. The V gene end was trimmed by 6 bases and the J gene end by 2 bases; junction bases not matched to a gene: 8. DNA for the CDR3: TGTGCCAGCAGCGGATGGAACAGGGGGCAAGAGACCCAGTACTTC. It encodes CASSGWNRGQETQYF.

The chain links TRBV29-1 to TRBJ1-1; TRBD1 matches 8 bases. CDR3 length: 13 amino acids. Germline-derived CDR1 and CDR2 are SQVTM and ANQGSEA. The V gene end was trimmed by 4 bases and the J gene end by 3 bases; junction bases not matched to a gene: 4. The CDR3 region is CSVAGGRYTEAFF. CDR3 DNA sequence: TGCAGCGTTGCAGGGGGCCGGTACACTGAAGCTTTCTTT.

J is TRBJ1-2 and V is TRBV5-5; 7 bases agree with TRBD1. Germline CDR1 SGHKS, CDR2 YYEKEE (reference sequence). Unmatched junction bases numbered 10, after V lost 3 bases and J lost 2 bases. CDR3 length: 16 amino acids. Written as DNA, the CDR3 is TGTGCCAGCAGCTCCGCCCTATCGACAGGGAACTATGGCTACACCTTC. This encodes CASSSALSTGNYGYTF.

This clonotype has only a few counts. J is TRBJ2-7 and V is TRBV9; TRBD1 matches 8 bases. Germline V CDR1 and CDR2: SGDLS, YYNGEE. V shed 0 bases and J 0 bases; nucleotides not matched to a gene: 5. The CDR3 loop spans 16 amino acids. The CDR3 loop reads CASSVDGTGLSYEQYF. The CDR3 DNA is TGTGCCAGCAGCGTAGATGGGACAGGCCTCTCCTACGAGCAGTACTTC.

The gene calls are TRBV12-3 or TRBV12-4 and TRBJ2-1, with 8 nucleotides matching TRBD2. The CDR3 has 14 amino acids. V lost 6 bases and J lost 3; bases outside the gene matches: 4. The CDR3 loop reads CASRPSGGYNEQFF. The CDR3 nucleotides are TGTGCCAGCAGACCGAGCGGGGGCTACAATGAGCAGTTCTTC.

V is TRBV20-1 and J is TRBJ2-7; TRBD2 matches at 9 bases. The germline CDR1 and CDR2 sequences are DFQATT and SNEGSKA (reference sequence). J gave up 4 bases and V 6 bases, and 4 bases lay outside the gene matches. The CDR3 is made up of 12 amino acids. In DNA form, the CDR3 reads TGCAGTGCCGTGACTAGCGGTTACGAGCAGTACGTC. It encodes CSAVTSGYEQYV.

The V gene is TRBV3-1, the J gene TRBJ2-1; perhaps TRBD1 as D (6 bases). Between the trimmed V and J ends, which lost 5 bases and 16 bases, there was a span of 15 bases. CDR1 LGHDT and CDR2 YNNKEL come from the germline V gene (reference sequence). This CDR3 has 11 amino acids. CDR3 in DNA: TGTGCCAGCAGCACCCGGGGACAAATATTCTTC. It is translated as CASSTRGQIFF.

The chain is built from TRBV6-5 and TRBJ2-3; a possible D gene is TRBD2 (5 bases). The CDR3 is 15 residues long. Germline CDR1 is MNHEY and CDR2 is SVGAGI. V was trimmed by 4 bases and J by 3 bases, leaving 14 bases between them. This CDR3 is CASSFKGRGTDTQYF. CDR3 DNA sequence: TGTGCCAGCAGTTTTAAGGGCCGAGGGACAGATACGCAGTATTTT.

The chain links TRBV20-1 to TRBJ2-1; D assignment may be TRBD1 or TRBD2 (6 bases each). The CDR3 consists of 16 residues. CDR1 is DFQATT, CDR2 SNEGSKA, per germline (reference sequence). V lost 1 base and J 0 bases, leaving 13 bases between the germline ends. The CDR3, as DNA: TGCAGTGCTAGAGGCTCGGGGGCAGGCTCCTACAATGAGCAGTTCTTC. It codes for CSARGSGAGSYNEQFF.

This clonotype has a handful of counts. This sequence joins TRBV5-1 and TRBJ2-1; D is undetermined. CDR1 and CDR2 (germline): SGHRS, YFSETQ. Trimming removed 4 bases at V and 12 bases at J, with 17 bases between. This CDR3 is 13 amino acids long. The CDR3 nucleotides are TGCGCCAGCAGCGAGGACCCAAACGGTTCGCAGTTCTTC. Amino acid sequence: CASSEDPNGSQFF. Variable domain in full (rest from reference TRBV5-1 and TRBJ2-1): KAGVTQTPRYLIKTRGQQVTLSCSPISGHRSVSWYQQTPGQGLQFLFEYFSETQRNKGNFPGRFSGRQFSNSRSEMNVSTLELGDSALYLCASSEDPNGSQFFGPGTRLTVL.

This chain uses TRBV29-1 with TRBJ1-1, with no clear D. The CDR3 is made up of 14 amino acids. Trimming left V 1 base short and J 0 bases short, with 9 bases between. Germline CDR1 reads SQVTM; CDR2 reads ANQGSEA. The CDR3: CSVEVGQMNTEAFF. The CDR3 bases are TGCAGCGTTGAAGTCGGGCAAATGAACACTGAAGCTTTCTTT. Full variable domain (missing parts from reference TRBV29-1 and TRBJ1-1): SAVISQKPSRDICQRGTSLTIQCQVDSQVTMMFWYRQQPGQSLTLIATANQGSEATYESGFVIDKFPISRPNLTFSTLTVSNMSPEDSSIYLCSVEVGQMNTEAFFGQGTRLTVV.

The chain links TRBV5-5 to TRBJ2-1, with D perhaps matching TRBD2 (6 bases). Trimming pared 2 bases from V and 0 bases from J, leaving 15 bases between. Germline-derived CDR1 and CDR2 are SGHKS and YYEKEE (reference sequence). The CDR3 extends over 17 amino acids. Here the CDR3 reads CASSFSRLTSSYNEQFF. The DNA for the CDR3 is TGTGCCAGCAGCTTTAGTAGATTGACTAGCTCCTACAATGAGCAGTTCTTC.

This clonotype was seen more than once but under ten times. The V gene is TRBV9, the J gene TRBJ2-7; D uncertain. Trimming removed 3 bases from V and 3 bases from J, with 10 bases in between. The CDR3 runs 13 residues. Germline V gives CDR1 SGDLS, CDR2 YYNGEE. CDR3 DNA sequence: TGTGCCAGCAGCGACTGGGCCGGCTACGAGCAGTACTTC. Translation gives CASSDWAGYEQYF.

The rearrangement joins TRBV5-1 to TRBJ1-6, with 7 bases matching TRBD1. The CDR3 has 14 amino acids. CDR1 and CDR2 from the germline V gene are SGHRS and YFSETQ. V lost 4 bases, J lost 15 bases, and 13 bases stayed unmatched. CDR3 amino acids: CASSLGDSGVVLHF. The CDR3 nucleotides read TGCGCCAGCAGCCTAGGGGACAGCGGGGTTGTCCTCCACTTT. The full variable domain, in which reference TRBV5-1 and TRBJ1-6 provide the parts outside the CDR3, is KAGVTQTPRYLIKTRGQQVTLSCSPISGHRSVSWYQQTPGQGLQFLFEYFSETQRNKGNFPGRFSGRQFSNSRSEMNVSTLELGDSALYLCASSLGDSGVVLHFGNGTRLTVT.

This clonotype showed up many times. The chain couples TRBV5-5 to TRBJ1-2; possibly TRBD1 for D (5 bases). Germline assignment: CDR1 SGHKS and CDR2 YYEKEE (reference sequence). Between the trimmed V and J ends, which lost 4 bases and 5 bases, there was a span of 12 bases. The CDR3 has 13 amino acids. The CDR3 loop reads CASSRFGGYGYTF. CDR3 DNA sequence: TGTGCCAGCAGCCGTTTCGGGGGGTATGGCTACACCTTC.

This chain uses TRBV7-2 with TRBJ1-3, with 7 bases identical to TRBD1. The CDR3 has 16 amino acids. The germline gives CDR1 SGHTA, CDR2 FQGNSA. The V gene end was trimmed by 4 bases and the J gene end by 4 bases; junction bases not matched to a gene: 10. CDR3 nucleotides: TGTGCCAGCAGCTACGGGGGACAGCCTATCGGAAACACCATATATTTT. It is translated as CASSYGGQPIGNTIYF.

The table lists this clonotype with a few counts. J is TRBJ2-1 and V is TRBV5-1; TRBD2 matches at 11 bases. The CDR3 runs to 16 residues. J gave up 4 bases and V 7 bases, and 10 bases lay outside the gene matches. Germline V gene sequence: CDR1 SGHRS, CDR2 YFSETQ. The CDR3 sequence: CASQLLTSGGYNEQFF. The CDR3 DNA sequence: TGCGCCAGCCAGTTACTTACTAGCGGGGGATACAATGAGCAGTTCTTC.

The chain combines TRBV7-3 with TRBJ2-2; D not resolved. The germline V and J ends were trimmed by 0 bases and 7 bases, with 15 bases remaining between them. This CDR3 is 16 amino acids long. Germline assignment: CDR1 SGHTA and CDR2 FQGTGA. In DNA form, the CDR3 reads TGTGCCAGCAGCTTAACTATTGGGTCAGGCAGCGGGGAGCTGTTTTTT. Translating it yields CASSLTIGSGSGELFF. The whole variable domain, remainder taken from reference TRBV7-3 and TRBJ2-2, is GAGVSQTPSNKVTEKGKYVELRCDPISGHTALYWYRQSLGQGPEFLIYFQGTGAADDSGLPNDRFFAVRPEGSVSTLKIQRTERGDSAVYLCASSLTIGSGSGELFFGEGSRLTVL.

By sample share, this clonotype is medium-sized (0.01 to 0.1%). The chain uses TRBV7-2 and TRBJ2-5; 12 bases align to TRBD2. Germline V gene data show CDR1 as SGHTA and CDR2 as FQGNSA. CDR3 length equals 15 residues. Trimming at V came to 1 base and at J to 5 bases, leaving 2 bases not matched to a gene. Here the CDR3 reads CASSLDGTSGETQYF. The CDR3 nucleotides read TGTGCCAGCAGCTTAGACGGGACTAGCGGGGAGACCCAGTACTTC.

V is TRBV4-2 and J is TRBJ1-2; tentatively, D is TRBD1 (5 bases). Trimming pared 4 bases from V and 4 bases from J, leaving 16 bases between. CDR1 is LGHNA, CDR2 YNFKEQ, per germline. The CDR3 consists of 15 residues. CDR3 DNA sequence: TGTGCCAGCAGCCCCGGGACCCGAGGCGTCTATGGCTACACCTTC. Encoded protein: CASSPGTRGVYGYTF.

In this sample, this clonotype turned up a few times. The J gene is TRBJ2-3, the V gene TRBV6-2 or TRBV6-3; D is possibly TRBD2 (6 bases). The ends were cut back, 6 bases at V and 7 bases at J, with 14 bases in the middle. Germline values: CDR1 MNHEY, CDR2 SVGEGT. The CDR3 is 13 residues long. The DNA for the CDR3 is TGTGCCAGCAGGCCCTCGGGAGCTTATACGCAGTATTTT. This codes for CASRPSGAYTQYF.

This clonotype was detected a few times. J is TRBJ2-4 and V is TRBV10-2, with TRBD2 matching 7 bases. V shed 6 bases and J 2 bases; nucleotides not matched to a gene: 4. Germline lookup yields CDR1 WSHSY and CDR2 SAAADI. This CDR3 is built from 14 residues. The CDR3 DNA is TGCGCCAGCAGCGGCGGGGGAACCAAAAACATTCAGTACTTC. This encodes CASSGGGTKNIQYF.

This clonotype appeared a few times. V is TRBV7-2 and J is TRBJ2-3; no clear D gene. Trimming pared 1 base from V and 5 bases from J, leaving 13 bases between. CDR1 SGHTA and CDR2 FQGNSA come from the germline V gene. The CDR3 covers 15 residues. The CDR3 region is CASSLVSAPEDTQYF. DNA of the CDR3: TGTGCCAGCAGCTTAGTTTCGGCCCCTGAAGATACGCAGTATTTT.

The chain joins TRBV20-1 to TRBJ1-1; maybe TRBD1 (5 bases). The CDR3 is 14 amino acids. CDR1 and CDR2 from the germline V gene are DFQATT and SNEGSKA (reference sequence). V shed 6 bases and J shed 3 bases, with 17 bases lying between them. CDR3 protein: CSAIPGGRDTEAFF. CDR3 DNA: TGCAGTGCGATACCGGGGGGTAGGGACACTGAAGCTTTCTTT.

This sequence joins TRBV24-1 and TRBJ2-3; tentative D call: TRBD2 (6 bases). CDR3 length: 12 amino acids. V dropped 3 bases and J dropped 6 bases, with 6 bases sitting between them. The germline V gene has CDR1 KGHDR and CDR2 SFDVKD. Written as DNA, the CDR3 is TGTGCCACCAGTGATCGGGGGGATACGCAGTATTTT. Protein sequence: CATSDRGDTQYF.

There are a few counts of this clonotype. This chain joins TRBV29-1 and TRBJ1-2, with TRBD1 matching 8 bases. Per germline, CDR1 SQVTM and CDR2 ANQGSEA. V gave up 6 bases and J gave up 1 base; unmatched junction bases: 4. The CDR3 consists of 13 residues. CDR3 nucleotide sequence: TGCAGCGTGGGGACAGGCCTTAACTATGGCTACACCTTC. Its protein product is CSVGTGLNYGYTF. Complete variable domain (other parts from reference TRBV29-1 and TRBJ1-2): SAVISQKPSRDICQRGTSLTIQCQVDSQVTMMFWYRQQPGQSLTLIATANQGSEATYESGFVIDKFPISRPNLTFSTLTVSNMSPEDSSIYLCSVGTGLNYGYTFGSGTRLTVV.

This clonotype was counted a few times. The V gene is TRBV4-1, the J gene TRBJ2-1, with D uncertain. Germline assignment: CDR1 MGHRA and CDR2 YSYEKL. The CDR3 totals 17 residues. V lost 2 bases and J lost 7, with 21 bases in between. The CDR3 nucleotides read TGCGCCAGCAGCCAACTCCGAGTGGGCTCTCGTGTGAATGAGCAGTTCTTC. It codes for CASSQLRVGSRVNEQFF.

This clonotype appeared a few times. The chain recombines TRBV20-1 with TRBJ1-2; 11 nucleotides agree with TRBD1. The germline V gene encodes CDR1 DFQATT and CDR2 SNEGSKA (reference sequence). The trim removed 0 bases at V and 7 bases at J, leaving 7 bases unmatched. The CDR3 runs to 15 residues. CDR3 nucleotides: TGCAGTGCTAGAGAAAGGACAGGGGGCCTGGGTGGCTACACCTTC. Protein sequence: CSARERTGGLGGYTF.